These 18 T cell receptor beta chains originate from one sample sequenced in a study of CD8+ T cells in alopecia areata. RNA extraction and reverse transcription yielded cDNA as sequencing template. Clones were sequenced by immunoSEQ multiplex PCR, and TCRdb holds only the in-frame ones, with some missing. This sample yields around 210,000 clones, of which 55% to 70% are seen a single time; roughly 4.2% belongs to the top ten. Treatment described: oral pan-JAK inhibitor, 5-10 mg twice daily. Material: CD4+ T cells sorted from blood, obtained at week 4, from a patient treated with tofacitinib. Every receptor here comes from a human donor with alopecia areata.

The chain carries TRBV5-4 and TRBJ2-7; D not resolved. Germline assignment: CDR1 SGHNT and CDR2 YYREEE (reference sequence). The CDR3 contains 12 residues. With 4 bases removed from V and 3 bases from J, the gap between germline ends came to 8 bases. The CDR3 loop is CASSADGYEQYF. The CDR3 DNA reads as TGTGCCAGCAGCGCTGATGGCTACGAGCAGTACTTC.

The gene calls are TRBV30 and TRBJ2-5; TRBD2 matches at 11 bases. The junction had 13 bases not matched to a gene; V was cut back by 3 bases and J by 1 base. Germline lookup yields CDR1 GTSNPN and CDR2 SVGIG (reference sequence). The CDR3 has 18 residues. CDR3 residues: CAWRRGVRTSGFQETQYF. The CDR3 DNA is TGTGCCTGGAGGCGAGGGGTGCGGACTAGCGGGTTCCAAGAGACCCAGTACTTC.

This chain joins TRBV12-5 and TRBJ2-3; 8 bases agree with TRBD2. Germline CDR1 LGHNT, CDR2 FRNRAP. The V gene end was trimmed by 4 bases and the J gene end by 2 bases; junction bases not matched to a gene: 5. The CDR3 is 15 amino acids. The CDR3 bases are TGTGCTAGTGGTTCCAGCGGGGGATCCACAGATACGCAGTATTTT. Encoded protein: CASGSSGGSTDTQYF.

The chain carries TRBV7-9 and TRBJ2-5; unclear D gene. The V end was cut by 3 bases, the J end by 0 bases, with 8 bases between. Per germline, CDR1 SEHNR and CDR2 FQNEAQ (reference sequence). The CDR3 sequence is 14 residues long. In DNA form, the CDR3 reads TGTGCCAGCAGCTTCCAAATGAACCAAGAGACCCAGTACTTC. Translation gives CASSFQMNQETQYF. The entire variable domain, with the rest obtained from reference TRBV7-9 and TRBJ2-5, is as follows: DTGVSQNPRHKITKRGQNVTFRCDPISEHNRLYWYRQTLGQGPEFLTYFQNEAQLEKSRLLSDRFSAERPKGSFSTLEIQRTEQGDSAMYLCASSFQMNQETQYFGPGTRLLVL.

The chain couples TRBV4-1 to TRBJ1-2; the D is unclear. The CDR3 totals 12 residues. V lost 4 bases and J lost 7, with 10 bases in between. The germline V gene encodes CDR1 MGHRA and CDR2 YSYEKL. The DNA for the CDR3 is TGCGCCAGCAGCCCAGGAACTGGTGGCTACACCTTC. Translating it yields CASSPGTGGYTF.

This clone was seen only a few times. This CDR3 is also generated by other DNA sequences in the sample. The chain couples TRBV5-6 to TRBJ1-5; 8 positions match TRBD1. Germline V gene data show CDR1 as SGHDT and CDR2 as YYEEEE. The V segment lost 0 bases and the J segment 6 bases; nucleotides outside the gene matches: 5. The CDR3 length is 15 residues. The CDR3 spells CASSLATGGRQPQHF. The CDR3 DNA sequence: TGTGCCAGCAGCTTGGCCACAGGGGGACGTCAGCCCCAGCATTTT.

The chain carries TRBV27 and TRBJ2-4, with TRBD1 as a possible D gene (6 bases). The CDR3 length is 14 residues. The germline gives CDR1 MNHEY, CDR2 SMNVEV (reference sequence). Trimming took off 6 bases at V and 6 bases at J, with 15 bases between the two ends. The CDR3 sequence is CASSQGSTGNIQYF. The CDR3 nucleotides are TGTGCCAGCAGCCAGGGGTCCACAGGAAACATTCAGTACTTC.

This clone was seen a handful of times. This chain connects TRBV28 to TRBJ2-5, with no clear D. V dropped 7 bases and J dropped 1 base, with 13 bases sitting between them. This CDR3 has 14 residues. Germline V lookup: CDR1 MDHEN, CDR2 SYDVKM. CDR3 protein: CASISIRIQETQYF. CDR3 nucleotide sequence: TGTGCCAGCATCAGTATTCGGATCCAAGAGACCCAGTACTTC. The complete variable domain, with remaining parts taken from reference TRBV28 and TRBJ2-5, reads DVKVTQSSRYLVKRTGEKVFLECVQDMDHENMFWYRQDPGLGLRLIYFSYDVKMKEKGDIPEGYSVSREKKERFSLILESASTNQTSMYLCASISIRIQETQYFGPGTRLLVL.

The CDR3 spells CASSLLGAGYEQYF. The CDR3 bases are TGTGCCAGCAGCTTATTGGGGGCCGGCTACGAGCAGTACTTC. The rearrangement joins TRBV11-2 to TRBJ2-7; possible D gene TRBD1, 6 bases. This CDR3 comprises 14 residues. V lost 2 bases, J lost 3 bases, and 11 bases lay in between. Germline CDR1 reads SGHAT; CDR2 reads FQNNGV.

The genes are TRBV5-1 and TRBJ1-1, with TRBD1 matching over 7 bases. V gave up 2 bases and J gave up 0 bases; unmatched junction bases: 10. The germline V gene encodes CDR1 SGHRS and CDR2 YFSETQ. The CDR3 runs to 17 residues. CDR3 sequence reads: CASSFTPSTGMNTEAFF. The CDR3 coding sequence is TGCGCCAGCAGCTTCACCCCTTCGACAGGGATGAACACTGAAGCTTTCTTT.

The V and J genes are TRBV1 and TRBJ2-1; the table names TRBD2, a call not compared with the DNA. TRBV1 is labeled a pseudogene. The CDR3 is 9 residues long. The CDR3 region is CTSTQIRFF. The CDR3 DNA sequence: TGCACCAGCACCCAAATCCGGTTCTTC.

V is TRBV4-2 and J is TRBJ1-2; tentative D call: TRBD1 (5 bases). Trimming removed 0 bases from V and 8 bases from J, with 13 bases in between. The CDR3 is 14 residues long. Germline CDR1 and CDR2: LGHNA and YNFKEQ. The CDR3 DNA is TGTGCCAGCAGCCAAGATCGGCCAGGGTGGGGCTACACCTTC. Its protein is CASSQDRPGWGYTF.

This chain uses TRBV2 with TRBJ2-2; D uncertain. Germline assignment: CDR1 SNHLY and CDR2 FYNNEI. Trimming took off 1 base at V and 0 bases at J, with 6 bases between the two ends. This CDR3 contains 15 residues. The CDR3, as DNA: TGTGCCAGCAGTGAAGGAGTATCGAACACCGGGGAGCTGTTTTTT. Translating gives CASSEGVSNTGELFF.

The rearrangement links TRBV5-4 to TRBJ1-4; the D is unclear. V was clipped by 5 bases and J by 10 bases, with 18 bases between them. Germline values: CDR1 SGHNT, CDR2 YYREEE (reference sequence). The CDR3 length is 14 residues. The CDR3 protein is CASSPDTMIGKLFF. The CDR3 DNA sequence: TGTGCCAGCAGTCCCGACACGATGATCGGAAAACTGTTTTTT.

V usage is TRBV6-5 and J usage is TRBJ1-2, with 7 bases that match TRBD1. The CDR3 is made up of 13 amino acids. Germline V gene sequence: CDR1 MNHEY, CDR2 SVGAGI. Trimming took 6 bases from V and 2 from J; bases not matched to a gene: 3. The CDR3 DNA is TGTGCCAGCAGCCGGGGACAGAACTATGGCTACACCTTC. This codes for CASSRGQNYGYTF.

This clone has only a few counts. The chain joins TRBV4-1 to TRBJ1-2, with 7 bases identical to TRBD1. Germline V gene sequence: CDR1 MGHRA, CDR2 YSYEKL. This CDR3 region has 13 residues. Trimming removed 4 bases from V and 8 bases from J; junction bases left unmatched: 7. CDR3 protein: CASSRDRERGYTF. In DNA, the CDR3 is TGCGCCAGCAGCCGCGACAGGGAGCGAGGCTACACCTTC.

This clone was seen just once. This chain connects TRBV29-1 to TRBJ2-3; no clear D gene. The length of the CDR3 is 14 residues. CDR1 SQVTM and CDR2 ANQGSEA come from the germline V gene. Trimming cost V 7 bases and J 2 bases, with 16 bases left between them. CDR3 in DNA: TGCAGCGCGCGACTTAGCTTCTACACAGATACGCAGTATTTT. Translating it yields CSARLSFYTDTQYF.

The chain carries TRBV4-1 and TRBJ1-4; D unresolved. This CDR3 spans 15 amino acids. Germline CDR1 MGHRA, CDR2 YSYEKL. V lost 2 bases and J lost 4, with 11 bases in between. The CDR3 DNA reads TGCGCCAGCAGCCAATACGGCGCCGGTAATGAAAAACTGTTTTTT. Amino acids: CASSQYGAGNEKLFF.